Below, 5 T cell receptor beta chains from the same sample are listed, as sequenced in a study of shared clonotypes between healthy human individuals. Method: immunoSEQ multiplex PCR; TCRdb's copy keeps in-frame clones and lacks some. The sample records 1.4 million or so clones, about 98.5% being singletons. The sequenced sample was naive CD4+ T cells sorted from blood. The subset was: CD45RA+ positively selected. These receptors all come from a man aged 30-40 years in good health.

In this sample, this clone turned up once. CDR3 in amino acids: CASTGQGNYGYTF. The CDR3 DNA sequence: TGTGCCAGTACCGGACAGGGGAACTATGGCTACACCTTC. This chain connects TRBV6-1 to TRBJ1-2; 9 bases are a match to TRBD1. Germline V gene lookup returns CDR1 MNHNS and CDR2 SASEGT. The CDR3 is 13 residues long. The J segment lost 2 bases and the V segment lost 9 bases, leaving 4 bases of the junction unmatched.

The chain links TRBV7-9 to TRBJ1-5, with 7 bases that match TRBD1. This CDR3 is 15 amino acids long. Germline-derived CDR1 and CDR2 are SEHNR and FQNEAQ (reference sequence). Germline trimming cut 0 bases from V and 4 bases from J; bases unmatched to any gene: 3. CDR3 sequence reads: CASSLAGQPNQPQHF. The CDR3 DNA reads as TGTGCCAGCAGCTTAGCGGGACAGCCGAATCAGCCCCAGCATTTT.

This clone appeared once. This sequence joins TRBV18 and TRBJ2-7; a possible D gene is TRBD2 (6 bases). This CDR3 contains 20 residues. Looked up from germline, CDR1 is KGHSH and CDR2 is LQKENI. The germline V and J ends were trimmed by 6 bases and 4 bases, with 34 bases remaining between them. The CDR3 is CASSPYPATGVPPYTYEQYF. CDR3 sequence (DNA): TGTGCCAGCTCGCCATACCCCGCCACGGGGGTGCCCCCCTACACTTACGAGCAGTACTTC.

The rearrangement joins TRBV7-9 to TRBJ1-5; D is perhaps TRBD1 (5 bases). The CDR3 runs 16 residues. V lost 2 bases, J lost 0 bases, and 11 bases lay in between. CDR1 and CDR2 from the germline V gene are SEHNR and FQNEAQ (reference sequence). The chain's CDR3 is CASSLYLRGSNQPQHF. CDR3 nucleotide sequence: TGTGCCAGCAGCTTATACTTGAGGGGTAGCAATCAGCCCCAGCATTTT.

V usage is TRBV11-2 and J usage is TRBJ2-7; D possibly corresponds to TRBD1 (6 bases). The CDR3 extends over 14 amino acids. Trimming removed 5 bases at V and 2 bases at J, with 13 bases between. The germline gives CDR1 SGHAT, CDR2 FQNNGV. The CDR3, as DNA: TGTGCCAGCAGCCCGAACAGGGTTACCTACGAGCAGTACTTC. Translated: CASSPNRVTYEQYF. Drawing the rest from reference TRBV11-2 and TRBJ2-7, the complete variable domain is EAGVAQSPRYKIIEKRQSVAFWCNPISGHATLYWYQQILGQGPKLLIQFQNNGVVDDSQLPKDRFSAERLKGVDSTLKIQPAKLEDSAVYLCASSPNRVTYEQYFGPGTRLTVT.